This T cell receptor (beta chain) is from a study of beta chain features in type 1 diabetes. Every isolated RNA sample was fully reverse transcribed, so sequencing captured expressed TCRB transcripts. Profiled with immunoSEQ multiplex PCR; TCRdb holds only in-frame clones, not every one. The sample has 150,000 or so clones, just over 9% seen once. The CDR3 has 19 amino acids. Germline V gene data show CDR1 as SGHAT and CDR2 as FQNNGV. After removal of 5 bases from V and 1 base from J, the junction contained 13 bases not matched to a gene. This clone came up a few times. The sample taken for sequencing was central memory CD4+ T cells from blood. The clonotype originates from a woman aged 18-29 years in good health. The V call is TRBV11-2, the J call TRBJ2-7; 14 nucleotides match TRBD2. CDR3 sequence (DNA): TGTGCCAGCAGCGCACCTCCGGGACTAGCGGGGGTTCCTTCCTACGAGCAGTACTTC. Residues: CASSAPPGLAGVPSYEQYF.